This T cell receptor beta chain was captured in a study of T cells in Graves' hyperthyroidism and ophthalmopathy (dated by TCRdb to the late 2010s). Concerning the study at large: A discovery cohort of 95 to 100 patients, about 40 with Graves' ophthalmopathy and under 60 with stable Graves' hyperthyroidism, was used to find distinguishing TCR V-J signatures. Once sampling was done, hyperthyroidism patients were given methimazole at a starting dose of 30 mg daily, whereas ophthalmopathy patients were given high-dose intravenous methylprednisolone. The paper reports TCR Vbeta CDR3 sequencing of approximately 140 peripheral blood samples: under 45 ophthalmopathy, under 80 hyperthyroidism and approximately 17 progressor patients. The 75 to 100 discovery patients were divided at random into training and test sets in a 7:3 ratio. In roughly six Graves' hyperthyroidism patients, the study also compared T-cell repertoires from thyroid tissue with T-cell repertoires from blood. Prospective prediction of ophthalmopathy was tested in an independent validation cohort of about 19 hyperthyroidism patients and 15 to 17 patients who later progressed to ophthalmopathy.

As for this clonotype: This clone's antigen is unknown. No clone much larger than this one lies a single base away; base qualities are absent.

The research as a whole found: A 13 V-J signature model separated ophthalmopathy from stable hyperthyroidism, with around 90% sensitivity and about 81% specificity in cross-validation and 80%/75% in testing. During validation, the model predicted progression to ophthalmopathy a median of roughly six months ahead of onset, with just under 71% sensitivity and 72% to 80% specificity. Most expanded thyroid clonotypes (frequency above 0.001) were also detected in blood, a finding suggesting that blood repertoires may reflect thyroid immune responses. Sample size was not statistically predetermined, and blinding of investigators to group allocation was not performed.

The TCR beta CDR3 regions were amplified from RNA transcripts. For the first round of RT-PCR on the TCR CDR3, the HTBI primer set was used together with the Qiagen OneStep RT-PCR kit. A second multiplex PCR round built the libraries, followed by size selection and purification. Sequencing of the libraries was done on an Illumina HiSeq2000 using paired-end 100 bp reads. For the original study's pipeline: SOAPnuke was used to process the raw data, removing reads that contained adapters or uncalled bases, had a mean Phred below 15, or lacked an exact match to the constant primer or identifier. COPE v1.2.5 was used to merge the high-quality paired reads, and each unique nucleotide sequence was defined as a clonotype. Clonotypes were aligned to IMGT TRBV, TRBD and TRBJ reference segments using MiTCR v1.1. The analysis included only V-J combinations with a frequency above 0.0001, which together covered around 99% of the repertoires. The TCS score was defined as F50 (clonal expansion) divided by E x V (chaos), with BLOSUM62-based TCRdist calculated between CDR3 peptides within each V-J. Welch's t-statistics and random forest reduced roughly 500 V-J features to about 12, which were used in a naive Bayes classifier (R e1071). The similarity between thyroid and blood repertoires was quantified using the Morisita-Horn index. The public sequencing data were trimmed at Q25 with fastp and processed into clonotypes with MiXCR by TCRdb, which kept only in-frame beta chains. Merged by CDR3 protein, the rows form single entries marked with the most common genes and DNA. TCRdb, not the authors, supplied the V and J calls. The sample includes approximately 640,000 distinct CDR3 sequences, with nearly 45% observed a single time. The ten largest clones represent under 8.5% of the sample.

Exclusion was applied to patients with uncontrolled infections, other autoimmune diseases, pregnancy or lactation. Diagnoses were established on the basis of clinical symptoms, serum thyroxine and TRAb, thyroid ultrasound, and orbital computed tomography. Total RNA was extracted with Trizol reagent, and quality was checked on an Agilent 2100 Bioanalyzer. V was cut back by 5 bases and J by 6 bases, leaving a gap of 11 bases between them. The CDR3 sequence holds 11 residues, the cysteine and phenylalanine included. Just the 33-base CDR3 DNA is kept, in frame starting at base 1. The germline V gene (reference sequence) sets CDR1 to DFQATT and CDR2 to SNEGSKA.

Sequencing was done on a sample of peripheral blood or thyroid tissue (not recorded which). In this chain, TRBV20-1 is recombined with TRBJ2-7; TRBD2 is a possible D gene, resting on 5 matching bases. This receptor was identified in an adult man with Graves' disease, either hyperthyroidism or ophthalmopathy (not recorded which). The DNA sequence is as follows: TGCAGTGCTGAGGCGGGTCTCGAGCAGTACTTC. This encodes CSAEAGLEQYF.